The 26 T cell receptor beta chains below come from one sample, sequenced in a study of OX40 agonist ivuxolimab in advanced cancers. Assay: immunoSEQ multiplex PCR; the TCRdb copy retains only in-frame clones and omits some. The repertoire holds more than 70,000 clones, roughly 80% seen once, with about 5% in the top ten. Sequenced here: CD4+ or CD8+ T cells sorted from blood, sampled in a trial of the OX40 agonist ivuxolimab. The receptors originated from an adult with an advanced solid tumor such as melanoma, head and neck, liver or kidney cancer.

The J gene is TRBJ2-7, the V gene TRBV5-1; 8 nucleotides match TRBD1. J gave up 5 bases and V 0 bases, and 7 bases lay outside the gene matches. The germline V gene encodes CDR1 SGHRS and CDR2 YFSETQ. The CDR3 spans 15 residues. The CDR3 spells CASSLGGTGPHEQYF. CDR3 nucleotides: TGCGCCAGCAGCTTGGGTGGGACAGGCCCCCACGAGCAGTACTTC.

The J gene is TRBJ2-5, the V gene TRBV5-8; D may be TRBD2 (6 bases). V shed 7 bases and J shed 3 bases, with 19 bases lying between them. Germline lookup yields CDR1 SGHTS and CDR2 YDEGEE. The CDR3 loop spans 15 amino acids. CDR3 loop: CASRRSVGGEETQYF. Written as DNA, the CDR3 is TGTGCCAGCCGGCGGTCTGTGGGGGGAGAAGAGACCCAGTACTTC.

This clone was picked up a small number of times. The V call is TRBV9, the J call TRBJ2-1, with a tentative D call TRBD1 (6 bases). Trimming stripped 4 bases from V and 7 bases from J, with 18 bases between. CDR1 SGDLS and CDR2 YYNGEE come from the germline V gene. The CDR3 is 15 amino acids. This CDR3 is CASSPGRARGNEQFF. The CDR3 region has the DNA TGTGCCAGCAGCCCCGGGCGCGCGAGGGGGAATGAGCAGTTCTTC.

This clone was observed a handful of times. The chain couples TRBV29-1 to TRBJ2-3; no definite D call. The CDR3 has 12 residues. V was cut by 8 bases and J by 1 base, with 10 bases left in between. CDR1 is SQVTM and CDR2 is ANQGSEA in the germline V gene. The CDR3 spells CSILAGTDTQYF. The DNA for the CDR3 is TGCAGCATCCTTGCTGGCACAGATACGCAGTATTTT.

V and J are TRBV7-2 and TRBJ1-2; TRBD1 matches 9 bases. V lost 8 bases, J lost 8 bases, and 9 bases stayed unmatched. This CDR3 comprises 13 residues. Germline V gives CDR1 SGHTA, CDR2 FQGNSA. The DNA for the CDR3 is TGTGCCAGCGGCTCGGGACAGGGAGGGGGCTACACCTTC. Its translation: CASGSGQGGGYTF. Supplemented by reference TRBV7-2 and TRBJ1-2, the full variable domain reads GAGVSQSPSNKVTEKGKDVELRCDPISGHTALYWYRQSLGQGLEFLIYFQGNSAPDKSGLPSDRFSAERTGGSVSTLTIQRTQQEDSAVYLCASGSGQGGGYTFGSGTRLTVV.

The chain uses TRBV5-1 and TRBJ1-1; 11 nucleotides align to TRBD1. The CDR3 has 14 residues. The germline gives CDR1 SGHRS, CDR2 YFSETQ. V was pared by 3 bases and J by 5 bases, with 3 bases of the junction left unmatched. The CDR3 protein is CASSSDRGLTEAFF. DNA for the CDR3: TGCGCCAGCAGCTCGGACAGGGGGCTGACTGAAGCTTTCTTT.

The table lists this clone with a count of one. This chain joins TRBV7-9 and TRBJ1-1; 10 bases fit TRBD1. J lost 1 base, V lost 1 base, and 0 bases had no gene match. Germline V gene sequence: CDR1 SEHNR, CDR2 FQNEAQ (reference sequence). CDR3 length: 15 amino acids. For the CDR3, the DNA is TGTGCCAGCAGCTTAGGGGACAGGGGGAACACTGAAGCTTTCTTT. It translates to CASSLGDRGNTEAFF.

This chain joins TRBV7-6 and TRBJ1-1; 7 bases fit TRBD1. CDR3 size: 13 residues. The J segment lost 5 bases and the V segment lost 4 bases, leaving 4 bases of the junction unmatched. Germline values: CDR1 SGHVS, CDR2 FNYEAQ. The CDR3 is CASSSDRATEAFF. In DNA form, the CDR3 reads TGTGCCAGCAGCTCCGACAGGGCGACTGAAGCTTTCTTT.

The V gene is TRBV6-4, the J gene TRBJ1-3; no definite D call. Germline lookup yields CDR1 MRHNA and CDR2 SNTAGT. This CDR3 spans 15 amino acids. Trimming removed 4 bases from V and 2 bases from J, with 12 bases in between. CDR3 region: CASSGNFSTGNTIYF. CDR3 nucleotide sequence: TGTGCCAGCAGTGGGAACTTTTCTACTGGAAACACCATATATTTT.

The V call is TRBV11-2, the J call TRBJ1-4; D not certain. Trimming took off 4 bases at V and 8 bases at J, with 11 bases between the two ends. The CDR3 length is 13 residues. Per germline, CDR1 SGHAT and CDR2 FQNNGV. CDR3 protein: CASSSPSREKLFF. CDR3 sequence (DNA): TGTGCCAGCAGCTCCCCAAGTAGGGAAAAACTGTTTTTT.

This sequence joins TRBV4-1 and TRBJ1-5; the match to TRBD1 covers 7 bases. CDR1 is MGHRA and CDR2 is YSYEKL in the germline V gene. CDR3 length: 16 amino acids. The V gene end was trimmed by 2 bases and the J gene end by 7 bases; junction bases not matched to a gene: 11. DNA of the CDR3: TGCGCCAGCAGCCAACTGGTGTTTAGGGGGCCGCAGCCCCAGCATTTT. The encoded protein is CASSQLVFRGPQPQHF.

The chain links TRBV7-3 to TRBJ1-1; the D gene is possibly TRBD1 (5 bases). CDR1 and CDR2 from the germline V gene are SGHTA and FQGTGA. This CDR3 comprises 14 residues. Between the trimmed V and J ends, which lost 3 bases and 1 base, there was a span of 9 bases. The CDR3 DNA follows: TGTGCCAGCAGCTTCCAGGGATCGAACACTGAAGCTTTCTTT. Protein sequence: CASSFQGSNTEAFF.

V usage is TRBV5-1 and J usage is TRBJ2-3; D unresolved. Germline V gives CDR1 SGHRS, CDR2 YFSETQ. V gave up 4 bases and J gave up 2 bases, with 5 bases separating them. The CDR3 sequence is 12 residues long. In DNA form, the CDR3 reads TGCGCCAGCAGCCCCTTCACAGATACGCAGTATTTT. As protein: CASSPFTDTQYF.

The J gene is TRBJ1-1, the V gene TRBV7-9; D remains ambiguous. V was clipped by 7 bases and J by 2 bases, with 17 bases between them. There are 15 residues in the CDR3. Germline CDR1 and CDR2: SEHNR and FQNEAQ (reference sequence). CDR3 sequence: CASTSRAGPNTEAFF. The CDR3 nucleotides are TGTGCCAGCACCAGCCGGGCAGGACCTAACACTGAAGCTTTCTTT.

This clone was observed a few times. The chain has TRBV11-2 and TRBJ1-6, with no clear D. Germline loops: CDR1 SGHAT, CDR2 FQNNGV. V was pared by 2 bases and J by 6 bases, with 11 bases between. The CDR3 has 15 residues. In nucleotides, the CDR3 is TGTGCCAGCAGCTTACTGGGTGGATCTAATTCACCCCTCCACTTT. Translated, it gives CASSLLGGSNSPLHF.

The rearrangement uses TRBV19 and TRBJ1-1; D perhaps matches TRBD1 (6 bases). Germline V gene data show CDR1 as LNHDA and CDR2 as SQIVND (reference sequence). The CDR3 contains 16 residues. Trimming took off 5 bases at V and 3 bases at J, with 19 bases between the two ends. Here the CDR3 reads CASSSPVGRGDTEAFF. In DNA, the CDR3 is TGTGCCAGTAGTTCCCCCGTGGGGAGGGGGGACACTGAAGCTTTCTTT.

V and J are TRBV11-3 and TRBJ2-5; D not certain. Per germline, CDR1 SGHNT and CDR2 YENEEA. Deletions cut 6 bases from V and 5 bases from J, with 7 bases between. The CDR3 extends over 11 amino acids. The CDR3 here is CASRDTETQYF. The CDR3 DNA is TGTGCCAGCAGGGATACGGAGACCCAGTACTTC.

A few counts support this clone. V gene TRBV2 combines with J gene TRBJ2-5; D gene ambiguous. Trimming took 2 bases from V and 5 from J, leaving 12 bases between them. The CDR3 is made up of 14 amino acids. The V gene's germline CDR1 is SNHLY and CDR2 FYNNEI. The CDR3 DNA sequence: TGTGCCAGCAGTGAAAATAGGGATTCGGAGACCCAGTACTTC. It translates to CASSENRDSETQYF. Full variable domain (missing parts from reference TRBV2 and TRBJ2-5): EPEVTQTPSHQVTQMGQEVILRCVPISNHLYFYWYRQILGQKVEFLVSFYNNEISEKSEIFDDQFSVERPDGSNFTLKIRSTKLEDSAMYFCASSENRDSETQYFGPGTRLLVL.

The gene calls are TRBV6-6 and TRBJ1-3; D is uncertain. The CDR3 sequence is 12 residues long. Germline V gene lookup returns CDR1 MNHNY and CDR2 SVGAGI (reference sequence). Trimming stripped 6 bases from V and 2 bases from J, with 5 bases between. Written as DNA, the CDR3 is TGTGCCAGCAGAGATACTGGAAACACCATATATTTT. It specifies CASRDTGNTIYF.

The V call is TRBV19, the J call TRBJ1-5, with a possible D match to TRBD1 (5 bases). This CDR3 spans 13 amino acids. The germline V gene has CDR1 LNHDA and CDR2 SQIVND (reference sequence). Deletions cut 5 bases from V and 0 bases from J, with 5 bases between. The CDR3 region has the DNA TGTGCCAGTAGTCAGGGTAGCAATCAGCCCCAGCATTTT. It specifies CASSQGSNQPQHF.

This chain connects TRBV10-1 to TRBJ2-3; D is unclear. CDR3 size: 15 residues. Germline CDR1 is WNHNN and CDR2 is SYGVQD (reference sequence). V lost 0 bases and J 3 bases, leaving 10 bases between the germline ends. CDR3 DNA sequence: TGCGCCAGCAGTGAGTCAACGCCCCTAACAGATACGCAGTATTTT. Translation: CASSESTPLTDTQYF.

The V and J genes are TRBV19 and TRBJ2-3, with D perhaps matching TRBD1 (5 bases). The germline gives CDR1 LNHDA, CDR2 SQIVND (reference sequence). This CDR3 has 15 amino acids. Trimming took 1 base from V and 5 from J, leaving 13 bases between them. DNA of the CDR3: TGTGCCAGTAGTATAGTGCCCAGGGAAGGAGATACGCAGTATTTT. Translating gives CASSIVPREGDTQYF.

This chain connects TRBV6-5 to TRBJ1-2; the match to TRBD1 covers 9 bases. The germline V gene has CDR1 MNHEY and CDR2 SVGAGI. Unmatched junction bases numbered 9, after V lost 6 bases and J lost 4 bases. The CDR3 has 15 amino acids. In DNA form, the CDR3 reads TGTGCCAGCAGCCCAGGACAGGGGTTTCGCTATGGCTACACCTTC. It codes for CASSPGQGFRYGYTF.

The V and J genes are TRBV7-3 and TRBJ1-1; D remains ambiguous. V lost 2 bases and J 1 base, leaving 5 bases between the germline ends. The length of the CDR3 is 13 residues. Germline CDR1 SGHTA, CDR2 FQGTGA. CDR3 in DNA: TGTGCCAGCAGCTTAGCTGAGAACACTGAAGCTTTCTTT. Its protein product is CASSLAENTEAFF.

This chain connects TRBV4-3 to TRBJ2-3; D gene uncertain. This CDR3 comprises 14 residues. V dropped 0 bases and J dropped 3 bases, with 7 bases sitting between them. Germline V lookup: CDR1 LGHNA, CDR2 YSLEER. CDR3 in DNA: TGCGCCAGCAGCCAAGACAGGTTTACAGATACGCAGTATTTT. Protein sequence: CASSQDRFTDTQYF.

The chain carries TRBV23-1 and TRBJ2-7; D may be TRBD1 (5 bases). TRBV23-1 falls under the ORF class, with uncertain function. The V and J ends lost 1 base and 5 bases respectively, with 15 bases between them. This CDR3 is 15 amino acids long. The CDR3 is CASSQLGQGGNEQYF. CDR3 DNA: TGCGCCAGCAGTCAATTAGGCCAGGGTGGCAACGAGCAGTACTTC.